This entry concerns a single T cell receptor beta chain. Repertoires were generated with immunoSEQ multiplex PCR, while TCRdb's copy carries only in-frame clones and drops some. The profile shows fewer than 400,000 clones, roughly 86% of them singletons. These data are taken from a study of blood T cell repertoires in COVID-19. V was trimmed by 4 bases and J by 6 bases, leaving 17 bases between them. The CDR3 totals 15 residues. Germline-derived CDR1 and CDR2 are SGHTS and YDEGEE. Sequencing was done on a sample of peripheral blood. This sequence was found in a woman younger than 45 with COVID-19, enrolled during active disease. This rearrangement joins TRBV5-8 to TRBJ1-5; D uncertain. DNA of the CDR3: TGTGCCAGCAGCCAATACGGGGTATTGGGTCAGCCCCAGCATTTT. As protein: CASSQYGVLGQPQHF.